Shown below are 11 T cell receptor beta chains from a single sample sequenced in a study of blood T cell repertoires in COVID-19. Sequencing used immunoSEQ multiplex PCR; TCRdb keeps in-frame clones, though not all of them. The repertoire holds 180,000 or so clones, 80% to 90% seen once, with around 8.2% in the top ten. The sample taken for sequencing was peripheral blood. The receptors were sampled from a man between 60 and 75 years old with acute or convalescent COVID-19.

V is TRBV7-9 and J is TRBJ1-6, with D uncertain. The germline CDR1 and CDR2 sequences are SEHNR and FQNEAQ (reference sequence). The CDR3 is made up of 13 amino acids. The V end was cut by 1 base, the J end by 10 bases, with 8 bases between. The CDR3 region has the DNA TGTGCCAGCAGCTTAGTAGCCGAATCACCCCTCCACTTT. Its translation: CASSLVAESPLHF. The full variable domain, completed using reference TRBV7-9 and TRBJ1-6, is DTGVSQNPRHKITKRGQNVTFRCDPISEHNRLYWYRQTLGQGPEFLTYFQNEAQLEKSRLLSDRFSAERPKGSFSTLEIQRTEQGDSAMYLCASSLVAESPLHFGNGTRLTVT.

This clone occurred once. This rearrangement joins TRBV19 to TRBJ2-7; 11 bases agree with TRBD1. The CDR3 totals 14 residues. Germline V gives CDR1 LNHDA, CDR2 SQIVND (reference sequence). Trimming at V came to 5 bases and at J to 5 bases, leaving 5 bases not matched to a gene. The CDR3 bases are TGTGCCAGTAGTCCTTGGACAGGGGGCCACGAGCAGTACTTC. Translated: CASSPWTGGHEQYF.

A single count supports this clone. The CDR3 protein is CASSVEPGDQPQHF. The DNA of the CDR3 is TGTGCCAGCAGCGTAGAGCCAGGGGACCAGCCCCAGCATTTT. The chain is built from TRBV9 and TRBJ1-5; weak D call: TRBD1 (6 bases). Per germline, CDR1 SGDLS and CDR2 YYNGEE. The ends were cut back, 0 bases at V and 7 bases at J, with 11 bases in the middle. The CDR3 spans 14 residues.

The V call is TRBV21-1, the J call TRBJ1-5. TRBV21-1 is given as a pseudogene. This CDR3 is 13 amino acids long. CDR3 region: CAGRGRYNQPQHF. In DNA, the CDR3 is TGTGCTGGTCGCGGGAGGTATAATCAGCCCCAGCATTTT.

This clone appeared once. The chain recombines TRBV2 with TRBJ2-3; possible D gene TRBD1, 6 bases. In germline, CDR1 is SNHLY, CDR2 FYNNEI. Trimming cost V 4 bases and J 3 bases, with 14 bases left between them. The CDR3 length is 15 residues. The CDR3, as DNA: TGTGCCAGCAGTGTGTTTCAGGGGCGGACAGATACGCAGTATTTT. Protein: CASSVFQGRTDTQYF. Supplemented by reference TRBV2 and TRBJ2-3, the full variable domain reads EPEVTQTPSHQVTQMGQEVILRCVPISNHLYFYWYRQILGQKVEFLVSFYNNEISEKSEIFDDQFSVERPDGSNFTLKIRSTKLEDSAMYFCASSVFQGRTDTQYFGPGTRLTVL.

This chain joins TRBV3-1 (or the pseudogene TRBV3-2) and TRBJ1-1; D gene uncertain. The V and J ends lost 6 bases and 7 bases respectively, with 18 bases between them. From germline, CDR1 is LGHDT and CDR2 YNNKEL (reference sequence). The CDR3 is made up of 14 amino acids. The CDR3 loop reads CASSYSGSPSEAFF. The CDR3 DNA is TGTGCCAGCAGTTATAGCGGTAGTCCTAGTGAAGCTTTCTTT.

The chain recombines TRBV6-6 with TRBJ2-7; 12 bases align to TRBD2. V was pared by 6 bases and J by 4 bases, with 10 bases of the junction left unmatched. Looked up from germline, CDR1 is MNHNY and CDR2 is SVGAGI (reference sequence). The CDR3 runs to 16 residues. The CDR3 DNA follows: TGTGCCAGCAGGAAACAGACTAGCGGGAGCGTTTACGAGCAGTACTTC. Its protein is CASRKQTSGSVYEQYF.

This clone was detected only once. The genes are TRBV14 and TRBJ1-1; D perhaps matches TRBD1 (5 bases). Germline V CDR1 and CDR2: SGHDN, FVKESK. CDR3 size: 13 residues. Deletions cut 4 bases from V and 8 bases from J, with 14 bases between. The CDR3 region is CASSLPMGGEAFF. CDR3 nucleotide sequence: TGTGCCAGCAGCCTCCCGATGGGGGGGGAAGCTTTCTTT. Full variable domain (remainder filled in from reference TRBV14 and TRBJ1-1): EAGVTQFPSHSVIEKGQTVTLRCDPISGHDNLYWYRRVMGKEIKFLLHFVKESKQDESGMPNNRFLAERTGGTYSTLKVQPAELEDSGVYFCASSLPMGGEAFFGQGTRLTVV.

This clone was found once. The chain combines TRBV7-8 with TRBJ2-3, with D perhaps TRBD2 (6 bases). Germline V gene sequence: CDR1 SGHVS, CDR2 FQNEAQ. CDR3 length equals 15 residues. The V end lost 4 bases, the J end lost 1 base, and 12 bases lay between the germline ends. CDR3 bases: TGTGCCAGCAGCTGGAGGGATACGCGCACAGATACGCAGTATTTT. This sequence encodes CASSWRDTRTDTQYF.

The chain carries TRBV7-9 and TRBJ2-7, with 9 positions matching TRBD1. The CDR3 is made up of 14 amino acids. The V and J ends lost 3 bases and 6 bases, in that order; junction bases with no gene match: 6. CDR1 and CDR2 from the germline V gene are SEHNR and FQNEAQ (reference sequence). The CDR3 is CASSFWDRVREQYF. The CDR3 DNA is TGTGCCAGCAGCTTTTGGGACAGGGTCCGCGAGCAGTACTTC.

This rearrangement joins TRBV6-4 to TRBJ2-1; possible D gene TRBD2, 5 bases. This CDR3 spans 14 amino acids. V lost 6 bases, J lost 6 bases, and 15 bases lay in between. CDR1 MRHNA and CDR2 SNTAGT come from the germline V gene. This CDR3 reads CASSAGLGGNEQFF. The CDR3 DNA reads TGTGCCAGCAGCGCTGGATTAGGAGGCAATGAGCAGTTCTTC.